These 13 T cell receptor beta chains were all obtained from the same sample, sequenced in a study of CD8 T cells in ankylosing spondylitis. One entry per CDR3 protein, called by TCRdb with MiXCR from the 5' RACE reads. The sample includes more than 35,000 distinct CDR3 sequences, less than 3% of them seen just once. The material sequenced was blood, either unsorted or a sorted T cell fraction (not recorded which). The receptors shown here come from a male donor with ankylosing spondylitis or in good health (not recorded which).

This clonotype was counted ten times or more. The chain is built from TRBV9 and TRBJ1-1, with 8 bases fitting TRBD1. J was trimmed by 0 bases and V by 4 bases; bases with no gene match: 8. Germline loops: CDR1 SGDLS, CDR2 YYNGEE. The CDR3 has 16 residues. CDR3: CASSLAGGAVNTEAFF. The CDR3 region has the DNA TGTGCCAGCAGCTTAGCAGGGGGCGCGGTGAACACTGAAGCTTTCTTT. The full variable domain, completed using reference TRBV9 and TRBJ1-1, is DSGVTQTPKHLITATGQRVTLRCSPRSGDLSVYWYQQSLDQGLQFLIQYYNGEERAKGNILERFSAQQFPDLHSELNLSSLELGDSALYFCASSLAGGAVNTEAFFGQGTRLTVV.

This clonotype was seen ten or more times. This chain connects TRBV9 to TRBJ2-1, with 9 bases matching TRBD1. V shed 3 bases and J 8 bases; nucleotides not matched to a gene: 9. The CDR3 is 15 residues long. In germline, CDR1 is SGDLS, CDR2 YYNGEE. The CDR3 DNA sequence: TGTGCCAGCAGCGCGCGGGACAGGGATTACCATGAGCAGTTCTTC. It is translated as CASSARDRDYHEQFF.

This clonotype was seen at least ten times. This chain links TRBV9 with TRBJ2-3; 10 nucleotides align to TRBD2. Germline CDR1 SGDLS, CDR2 YYNGEE. The CDR3 covers 17 residues. V shed 4 bases and J 0 bases; nucleotides not matched to a gene: 8. The DNA for the CDR3 is TGTGCCAGCAGCCCAGGGCCTAGCGGGGGAAGCACAGATACGCAGTATTTT. It codes for CASSPGPSGGSTDTQYF.

This clonotype was found many times. V usage is TRBV9 and J usage is TRBJ2-2, with 10 nucleotides matching TRBD1. Germline assignment: CDR1 SGDLS and CDR2 YYNGEE. The CDR3 contains 14 residues. The junction had 4 bases not matched to a gene; V was cut back by 5 bases and J by 6 bases. Here the CDR3 DNA reads TGTGCCAGCAGGACAGGGGGCCCCGCCGGGGAGCTGTTTTTT. Translated, it gives CASRTGGPAGELFF.

This clonotype was recorded at least ten times. The V gene is TRBV9, the J gene TRBJ2-2; no firm D call. Germline CDR1 SGDLS, CDR2 YYNGEE. This CDR3 contains 14 residues. Trimming cost V 0 bases and J 6 bases, with 9 bases left between them. The CDR3 coding sequence is TGTGCCAGCAGCGTAGGGGCCGCGGCCGGGGAGCTGTTTTTT. This translates into CASSVGAAAGELFF.

This clonotype was counted many times. The chain recombines TRBV9 with TRBJ2-3, with 7 bases lining up with TRBD2. Germline trimming cut 0 bases from V and 1 base from J; bases unmatched to any gene: 5. CDR1 and CDR2 (germline): SGDLS, YYNGEE. This CDR3 comprises 16 residues. The chain's CDR3 is CASSVVGGGGTDTQYF. DNA for the CDR3: TGTGCCAGCAGCGTAGTGGGGGGGGGAGGCACAGATACGCAGTATTTT.

This clonotype appeared many times. The chain couples TRBV9 to TRBJ2-2, with D possibly matching TRBD1 (6 bases). CDR3 length: 13 amino acids. Germline loops: CDR1 SGDLS, CDR2 YYNGEE. V was shortened by 1 base and J by 7 bases, with 8 bases between the two germline ends. CDR3: CASSVQGLGELFF. In DNA, the CDR3 is TGTGCCAGCAGCGTACAGGGGCTCGGGGAGCTGTTTTTT.

This clonotype was observed many times. The V gene is TRBV9, the J gene TRBJ2-7; 9 positions match TRBD1. With 0 bases clipped from V and 6 bases from J, the junction kept 7 bases outside the gene matches. This CDR3 contains 15 residues. Germline CDR1 reads SGDLS; CDR2 reads YYNGEE. The CDR3 nucleotides read TGTGCCAGCAGCGTAGGCGGGACAGGGACAAGCGAGCAGTACTTC. Amino acids: CASSVGGTGTSEQYF.

Ten or more counts support this clonotype. The V and J genes are TRBV9 and TRBJ1-5, with D possibly being TRBD1 (5 bases). V lost 3 bases, J lost 4 bases, and 11 bases lay in between. Per the germline V gene, CDR1 is SGDLS and CDR2 is YYNGEE. The CDR3 contains 14 residues. CDR3 nucleotides: TGTGCCAGCAGCGGGGGGGGTTGGAATCAGCCCCAGCATTTT. This codes for CASSGGGWNQPQHF.

This clonotype came up many times. The chain has TRBV9 and TRBJ2-1; D is uncertain. The V gene's germline CDR1 is SGDLS and CDR2 YYNGEE. The CDR3 extends over 16 amino acids. Trimming cost V 0 bases and J 6 bases, with 16 bases left between them. Here the CDR3 reads CASSVESSRRFNEQFF. The CDR3 nucleotides are TGTGCCAGCAGCGTAGAGTCGTCCCGGCGATTCAATGAGCAGTTCTTC.

This clonotype showed up many times. The chain links TRBV9 to TRBJ2-7; 8 bases fit TRBD1. Trimming cost V 2 bases and J 2 bases; bases outside gene matches: 6. CDR3 length equals 15 residues. The germline V gene has CDR1 SGDLS and CDR2 YYNGEE. In nucleotides, the CDR3 is TGTGCCAGCAGCGTCCTCTCAGGGGGCCCCTACGAGCAGTACTTC. It specifies CASSVLSGGPYEQYF.

This clonotype was seen repeatedly, ten times or more. The chain is built from TRBV9 and TRBJ2-2; the D gene could be TRBD1 or TRBD2 (7 bases each). CDR1 is SGDLS and CDR2 is YYNGEE in the germline V gene. V was pared by 6 bases and J by 6 bases, with 18 bases between. The CDR3 loop spans 15 amino acids. The DNA for the CDR3 is TGTGCCAGCAACAAGGGGGCTAGCGGTGCCGGGGAGCTGTTTTTT. Translation: CASNKGASGAGELFF.

This clonotype was seen ten or more times. The V gene is TRBV9, the J gene TRBJ2-3; D not resolved. V was clipped by 0 bases and J by 1 base, with 6 bases between them. This CDR3 is 14 amino acids long. Germline V gene sequence: CDR1 SGDLS, CDR2 YYNGEE. Written as DNA, the CDR3 is TGTGCCAGCAGCGTAGACCCCGGCACAGATACGCAGTATTTT. Translation gives CASSVDPGTDTQYF. The full variable domain, in which reference TRBV9 and TRBJ2-3 provide the parts outside the CDR3, is DSGVTQTPKHLITATGQRVTLRCSPRSGDLSVYWYQQSLDQGLQFLIQYYNGEERAKGNILERFSAQQFPDLHSELNLSSLELGDSALYFCASSVDPGTDTQYFGPGTRLTVL.